The 16 T cell receptor beta chains below all came from one sample that was sequenced in a study of blood T cells in healthy people across ages. PCR was performed a second time for roughly 7 to 11 cycles using a sample-barcoded 5' primer and a J-beta primer mix. Each CDR3 protein is one row after TCRdb ran MiXCR on the 5' RACE reads. The data hold about 730,000 distinct CDR3 sequences, with about 42% observed a single time. Sequenced material: blood. The receptors stem from a woman aged 60-75 years in good health.

As concerns this clonotype: A single base separates this from a much larger clone, so it may be a read error. The chain is built from TRBV5-1 and TRBJ1-5; D remains unclear. The CDR3 covers 13 residues. CDR1 is SGHRS and CDR2 is YFSETQ in the germline V gene. The V and J ends lost 4 bases and 5 bases respectively, with 10 bases between them. CDR3: CASSDGSDQPQHF. CDR3 bases: TGCGCCAGCAGCGATGGGTCCGATCAGCCCCAGCATTTT.

V usage is TRBV2 and J usage is TRBJ1-6; TRBD1 is a possible D gene (5 bases). The CDR3 contains 14 residues. V shed 6 bases and J shed 10 bases, with 16 bases lying between them. CDR1 and CDR2 (germline): SNHLY, FYNNEI. CDR3 sequence: CASRDTGGTSPLHF. CDR3 bases: TGTGCCAGCAGGGACACGGGCGGGACCTCACCCCTCCACTTT.

A note on this clonotype: Compared with germline, one end of the junction differs, possibly owing to a read error. The genes are TRBV20-1 and TRBJ2-3, with 9 bases aligning to TRBD1. The germline CDR1 and CDR2 sequences are DFQATT and SNEGSKA (reference sequence). The CDR3 runs 16 residues. The CDR3 is CCATTGGSPSVGTQYF. Here the CDR3 DNA reads TGCTGTGCGACCACAGGGGGCAGCCCTAGCGTGGGTACGCAGTATTTT.

The V call is TRBV21-1, the J call TRBJ2-7; TRBD1, the table's D call, was not compared with the DNA. TRBV21-1 is a documented pseudogene. The CDR3 runs 17 residues. The CDR3 DNA sequence: TGTGCCAGCAGCAAATCTGGGGGCCGACAGGGGTCCCACGAGCAGTACTTC. Its translation: CASSKSGGRQGSHEQYF.

CDR3 bases: TGCAGCGTTGCTTACGGGACAGGGTACAGTGAAGCTTTCTTT. Translated, it gives CSVAYGTGYSEAFF. This sequence joins TRBV29-1 and TRBJ1-1; 9 bases fit TRBD1. V lost 4 bases and J lost 7; bases outside the gene matches: 10. This CDR3 is built from 14 residues. The germline V gene encodes CDR1 SQVTM and CDR2 ANQGSEA.

The rearrangement uses TRBV6-1 and TRBJ1-2; D uncertain. Germline V gene data show CDR1 as MNHNS and CDR2 as SASEGT. The CDR3 loop spans 14 amino acids. Trimming removed 5 bases from V and 0 bases from J, with 10 bases in between. Here the CDR3 reads CASSNRAANYGYTF. The CDR3 nucleotides are TGTGCCAGCAGTAACCGGGCGGCTAACTATGGCTACACCTTC.

This chain connects TRBV18 to TRBJ2-7; no firm D call. V lost 1 base to trimming and J lost 7 bases, with 11 bases between them. The CDR3 is 13 amino acids. Per the germline V gene, CDR1 is KGHSH and CDR2 is LQKENI. The CDR3 bases are TGTGCCAGCTCACCACTAGTGTTCAATGAGCAGTACTTC. Residues: CASSPLVFNEQYF.

The rearrangement joins TRBV14 to TRBJ2-3, with a tentative D call TRBD2 (6 bases). Germline values: CDR1 SGHDN, CDR2 FVKESK. The CDR3 contains 15 residues. The V end lost 0 bases, the J end lost 7 bases, and 14 bases lay between the germline ends. CDR3 loop: CASSQEGWGDYTQYF. The CDR3 DNA is TGTGCCAGCAGCCAAGAGGGATGGGGGGACTATACGCAGTATTTT.

In regard to this clonotype: The junction departs from germline at one end; a sequencing error may be responsible. The rearrangement joins TRBV28 to TRBJ1-4; D possibly corresponds to TRBD1 (6 bases). Germline CDR1 and CDR2: MDHEN and SYDVKM. This CDR3 is built from 12 residues. CDR3 nucleotide sequence: TGTGCCGGCAGTGACAGGAATGAAAAACTGTTTTTT. Its translation: CAGSDRNEKLFF. Drawing the rest from reference TRBV28 and TRBJ1-4, the complete variable domain is DVKVTQSSRYLVKRTGEKVFLECVQDMDHENMFWYRQDPGLGLRLIYFSYDVKMKEKGDIPEGYSVSREKKERFSLILESASTNQTSMYLCAGSDRNEKLFFGSGTQLSVL.

The rearrangement links TRBV4-3 to TRBJ2-6, with D possibly called TRBD1 or TRBD2 (5 bases each). The CDR3 runs to 17 residues. Per germline, CDR1 LGHNA and CDR2 YSLEER. Trimming took off 4 bases at V and 2 bases at J, with 15 bases between the two ends. The CDR3 protein is CASSLQWGSAGANVLTF. The CDR3 DNA reads as TGCGCCAGCAGCCTACAGTGGGGGTCCGCTGGGGCCAACGTCCTGACTTTC.

This rearrangement joins TRBV7-3 to TRBJ1-1; D gene unclear. The V end lost 3 bases, the J end lost 3 bases, and 11 bases lay between the germline ends. The length of the CDR3 is 14 residues. Germline V lookup: CDR1 SGHTA, CDR2 FQGTGA. The CDR3 here is CASSLSSTDTEAFF. As DNA, the CDR3 is TGTGCCAGCAGCTTGTCTTCCACAGACACTGAAGCTTTCTTT.

This chain uses TRBV20-1 with TRBJ2-3; D possibly corresponds to TRBD2 (5 bases). The CDR3 extends over 15 amino acids. The V and J ends lost 0 bases and 0 bases respectively, with 10 bases between them. Looked up from germline, CDR1 is DFQATT and CDR2 is SNEGSKA (reference sequence). The CDR3 loop reads CSARDPRASTDTQYF. CDR3 DNA sequence: TGCAGTGCTAGAGATCCGCGGGCTAGCACAGATACGCAGTATTTT.

The chain combines TRBV4-3 with TRBJ2-6; 7 bases agree with TRBD1. This CDR3 comprises 18 residues. Germline values: CDR1 LGHNA, CDR2 YSLEER. V lost 1 base and J lost 4; bases outside the gene matches: 10. The CDR3 region is CASSQAPTTGLGANVLTF. The CDR3 DNA sequence: TGCGCCAGCAGCCAAGCCCCCACGACAGGGTTGGGGGCCAACGTCCTGACTTTC.

Ten or more counts support this clonotype. The chain is built from TRBV20-1 and TRBJ1-2, with 8 bases matching TRBD1. The CDR3 runs 12 residues. V trimming: 2 bases; J trimming: 8 bases; junction bases outside the gene matches: 4. The germline V gene has CDR1 DFQATT and CDR2 SNEGSKA (reference sequence). The CDR3 DNA sequence: TGCAGTGCTAGAACCAGGGGGCGAGGCTACACCTTC. Its protein is CSARTRGRGYTF.

This clonotype was found a few times. The chain employs TRBV4-2 and TRBJ1-1; D remains unclear. The CDR3 extends over 14 amino acids. Germline loops: CDR1 LGHNA, CDR2 YNFKEQ. Trimming cost V 0 bases and J 3 bases, with 8 bases left between them. CDR3 sequence: CASSQDLRDTEAFF. The CDR3 DNA reads TGTGCCAGCAGCCAAGATTTGAGGGACACTGAAGCTTTCTTT.

This clonotype showed up just once. The rearrangement links TRBV20-1 to TRBJ2-3, with 8 bases lining up with TRBD2. This CDR3 comprises 16 residues. Germline loops: CDR1 DFQATT, CDR2 SNEGSKA (reference sequence). J lost 2 bases, V lost 0 bases, and 7 bases had no gene match. The CDR3 region has the DNA TGCAGTGCTAGAGATGGGGAGCGGGGGATCACAGATACGCAGTATTTT. This gives the protein CSARDGERGITDTQYF.